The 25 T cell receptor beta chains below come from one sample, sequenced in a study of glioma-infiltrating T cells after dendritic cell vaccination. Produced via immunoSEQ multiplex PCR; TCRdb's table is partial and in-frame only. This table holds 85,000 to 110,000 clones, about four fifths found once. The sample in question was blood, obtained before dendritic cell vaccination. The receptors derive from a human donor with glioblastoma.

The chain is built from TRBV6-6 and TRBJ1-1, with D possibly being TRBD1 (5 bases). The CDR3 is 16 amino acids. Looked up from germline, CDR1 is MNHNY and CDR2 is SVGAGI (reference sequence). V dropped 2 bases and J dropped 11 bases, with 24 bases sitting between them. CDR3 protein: CASSYPPAGDGGSAFF. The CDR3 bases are TGTGCCAGCAGTTACCCTCCGGCGGGGGACGGAGGTTCGGCTTTCTTT.

CDR3 sequence: CASSPVGVANTGELFF. Here the CDR3 DNA reads TGTGCCAGCTCACCGGTGGGAGTCGCGAACACCGGGGAGCTGTTTTTT. The chain links TRBV18 to TRBJ2-2, with a possible D match to TRBD2 (5 bases). Trimming stripped 3 bases from V and 0 bases from J, with 11 bases between. Germline V gene sequence: CDR1 KGHSH, CDR2 LQKENI. CDR3 length: 16 residues.

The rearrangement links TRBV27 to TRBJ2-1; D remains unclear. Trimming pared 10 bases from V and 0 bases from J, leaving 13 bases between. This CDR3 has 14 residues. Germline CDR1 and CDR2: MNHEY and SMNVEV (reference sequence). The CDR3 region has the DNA TGTGCCACGAACGCGGCCCTCTCCTACAATGAGCAGTTCTTC. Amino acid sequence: CATNAALSYNEQFF.

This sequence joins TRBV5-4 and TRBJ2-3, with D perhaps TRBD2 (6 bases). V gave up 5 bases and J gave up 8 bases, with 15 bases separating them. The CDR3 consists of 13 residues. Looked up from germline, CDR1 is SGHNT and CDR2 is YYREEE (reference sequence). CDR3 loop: CASSNLADSTQYF. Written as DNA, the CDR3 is TGTGCCAGCAGTAACTTAGCGGATAGTACGCAGTATTTT.

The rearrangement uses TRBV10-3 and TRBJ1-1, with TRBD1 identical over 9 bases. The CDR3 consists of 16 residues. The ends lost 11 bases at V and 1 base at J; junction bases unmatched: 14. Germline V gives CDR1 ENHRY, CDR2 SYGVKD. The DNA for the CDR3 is TGTGCCTCCAAGTCTCGGACGGGACAGGGGAACACTGAAGCTTTCTTT. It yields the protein CASKSRTGQGNTEAFF.

In nucleotides, the CDR3 is TGTGCCAGCAGTGAAAAAGGAAACAGGGGGGAAAACACTGAAGCTTTCTTT. This translates into CASSEKGNRGENTEAFF. V is TRBV6-1 and J is TRBJ1-1, with TRBD1 matching over 8 bases. This CDR3 is 17 amino acids long. V shed 2 bases and J 2 bases; nucleotides not matched to a gene: 10. From germline, CDR1 is MNHNS and CDR2 SASEGT.

The DNA for the CDR3 is TGTGCCAGCAGCTCGTGGACAGGGTATATCGACAATGAGCAGTTCTTC. Its translation: CASSSWTGYIDNEQFF. The chain is built from TRBV7-9 and TRBJ2-1, with 8 bases aligning to TRBD1. The CDR3 sequence is 16 residues long. The germline gives CDR1 SEHNR, CDR2 FQNEAQ (reference sequence). V was clipped by 4 bases and J by 5 bases; unmatched bases: 10.

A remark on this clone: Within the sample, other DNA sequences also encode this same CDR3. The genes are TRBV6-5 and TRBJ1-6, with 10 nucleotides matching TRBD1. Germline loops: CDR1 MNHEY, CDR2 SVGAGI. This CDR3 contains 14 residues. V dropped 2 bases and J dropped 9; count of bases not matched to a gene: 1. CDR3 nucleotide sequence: TGTGCCAGCAGTTACGGGACAGGGGTTTCACCCCTCCACTTT. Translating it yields CASSYGTGVSPLHF.

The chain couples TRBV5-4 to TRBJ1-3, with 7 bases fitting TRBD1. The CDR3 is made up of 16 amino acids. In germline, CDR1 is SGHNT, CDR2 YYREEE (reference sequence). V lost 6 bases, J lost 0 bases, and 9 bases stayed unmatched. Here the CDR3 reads CASTERQGGSGNTIYF. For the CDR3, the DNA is TGTGCCAGCACCGAACGACAGGGAGGCTCTGGAAACACCATATATTTT.

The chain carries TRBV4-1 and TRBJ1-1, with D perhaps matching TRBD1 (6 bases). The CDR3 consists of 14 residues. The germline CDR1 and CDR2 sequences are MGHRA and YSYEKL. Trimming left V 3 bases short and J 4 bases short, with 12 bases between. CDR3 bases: TGCGCCAGCAGCCACCCAGGGGTCGGCACTGAAGCTTTCTTT. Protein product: CASSHPGVGTEAFF.

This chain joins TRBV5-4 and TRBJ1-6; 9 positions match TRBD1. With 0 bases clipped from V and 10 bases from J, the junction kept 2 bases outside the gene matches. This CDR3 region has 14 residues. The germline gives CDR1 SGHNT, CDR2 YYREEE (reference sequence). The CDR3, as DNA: TGTGCCAGCAGCTTGGGGACAGGGGTGTCACCCCTCCACTTT. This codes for CASSLGTGVSPLHF.

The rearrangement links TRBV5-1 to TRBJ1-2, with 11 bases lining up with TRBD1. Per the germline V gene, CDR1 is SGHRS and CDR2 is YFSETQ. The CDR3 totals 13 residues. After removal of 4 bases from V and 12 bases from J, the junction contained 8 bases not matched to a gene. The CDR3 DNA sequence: TGCGCCAGCAGCGCCGGACAGGGGGCTTTCCACACCTTC. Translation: CASSAGQGAFHTF.

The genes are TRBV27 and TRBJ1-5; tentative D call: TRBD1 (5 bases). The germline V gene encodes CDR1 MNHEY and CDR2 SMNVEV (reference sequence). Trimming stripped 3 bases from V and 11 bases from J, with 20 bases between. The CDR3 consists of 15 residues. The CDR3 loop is CASSFDMGGGYAQHF. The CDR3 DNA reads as TGTGCCAGCAGTTTTGACATGGGTGGGGGGTATGCCCAGCATTTT.

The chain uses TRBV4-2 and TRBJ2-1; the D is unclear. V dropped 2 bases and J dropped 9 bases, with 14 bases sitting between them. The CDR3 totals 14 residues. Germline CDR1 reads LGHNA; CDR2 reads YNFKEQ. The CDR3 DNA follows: TGTGCCAGCAGCCAAAATGACTTGGCCAGTGAGCAGTTCTTC. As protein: CASSQNDLASEQFF.

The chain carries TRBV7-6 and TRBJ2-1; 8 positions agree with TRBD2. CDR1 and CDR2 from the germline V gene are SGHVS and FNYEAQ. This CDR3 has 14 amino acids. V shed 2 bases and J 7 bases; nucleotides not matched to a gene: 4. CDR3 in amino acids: CASSLRGGDNEQFF. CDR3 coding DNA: TGTGCCAGCAGCTTACGGGGGGGGGATAATGAGCAGTTCTTC.

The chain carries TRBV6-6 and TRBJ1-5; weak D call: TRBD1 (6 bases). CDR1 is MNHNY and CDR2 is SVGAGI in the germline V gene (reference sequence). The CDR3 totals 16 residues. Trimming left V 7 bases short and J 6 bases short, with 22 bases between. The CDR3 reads CASTSAAHRVLQPQHF. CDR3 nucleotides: TGTGCCAGCACCTCAGCCGCCCACAGGGTACTTCAGCCCCAGCATTTT.

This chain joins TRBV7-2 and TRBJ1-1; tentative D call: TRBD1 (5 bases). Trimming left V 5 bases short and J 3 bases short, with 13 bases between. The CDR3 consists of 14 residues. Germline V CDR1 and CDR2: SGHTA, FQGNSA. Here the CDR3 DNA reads TGTGCCAGCAGCGCCGACGCGGGGGACACTGAAGCTTTCTTT. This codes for CASSADAGDTEAFF.

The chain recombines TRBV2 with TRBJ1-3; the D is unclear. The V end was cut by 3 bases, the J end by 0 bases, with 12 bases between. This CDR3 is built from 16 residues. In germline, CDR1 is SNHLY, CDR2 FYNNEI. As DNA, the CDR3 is TGTGCCAGCAGTGAGGTGGCCAGGCTCTCTGGAAACACCATATATTTT. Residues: CASSEVARLSGNTIYF.

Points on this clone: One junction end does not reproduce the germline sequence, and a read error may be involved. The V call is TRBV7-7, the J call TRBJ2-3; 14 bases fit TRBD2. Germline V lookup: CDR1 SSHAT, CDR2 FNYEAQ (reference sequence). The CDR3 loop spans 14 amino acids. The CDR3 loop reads CASSRTSGGDTQYF. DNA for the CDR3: TGTGCTAGCAGCAGGACTAGCGGGGGGGATACGCAGTATTTT.

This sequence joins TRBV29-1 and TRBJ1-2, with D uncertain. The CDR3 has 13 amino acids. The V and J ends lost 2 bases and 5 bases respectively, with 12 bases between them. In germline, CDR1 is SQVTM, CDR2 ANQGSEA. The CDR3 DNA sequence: TGCAGCGTTGAAAACCCGGTGTTATATGGCTACACCTTC. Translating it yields CSVENPVLYGYTF.

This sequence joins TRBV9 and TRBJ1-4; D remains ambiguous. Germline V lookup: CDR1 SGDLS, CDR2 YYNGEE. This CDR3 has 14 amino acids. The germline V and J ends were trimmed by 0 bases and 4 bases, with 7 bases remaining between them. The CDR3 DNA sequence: TGTGCCAGCAGCGTAGATAGCCATAATGAAAAACTGTTTTTT. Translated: CASSVDSHNEKLFF. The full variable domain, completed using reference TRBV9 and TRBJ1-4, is DSGVTQTPKHLITATGQRVTLRCSPRSGDLSVYWYQQSLDQGLQFLIQYYNGEERAKGNILERFSAQQFPDLHSELNLSSLELGDSALYFCASSVDSHNEKLFFGSGTQLSVL.

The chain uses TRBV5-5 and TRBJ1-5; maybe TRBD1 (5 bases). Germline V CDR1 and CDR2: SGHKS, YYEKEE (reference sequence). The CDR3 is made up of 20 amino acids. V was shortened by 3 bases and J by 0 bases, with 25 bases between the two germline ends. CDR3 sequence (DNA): TGTGCCAGCAGCTCGCTGAGCCCAGGGCAATGGGGCTATAGCAATCAGCCCCAGCATTTT. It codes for CASSSLSPGQWGYSNQPQHF.

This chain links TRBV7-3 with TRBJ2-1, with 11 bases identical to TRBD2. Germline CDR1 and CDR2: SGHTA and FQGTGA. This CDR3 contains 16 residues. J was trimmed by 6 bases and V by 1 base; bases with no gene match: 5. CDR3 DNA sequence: TGTGCCAGCAGCTTAAATAGCGGGGGGGCCGTCAATGAGCAGTTCTTC. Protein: CASSLNSGGAVNEQFF.

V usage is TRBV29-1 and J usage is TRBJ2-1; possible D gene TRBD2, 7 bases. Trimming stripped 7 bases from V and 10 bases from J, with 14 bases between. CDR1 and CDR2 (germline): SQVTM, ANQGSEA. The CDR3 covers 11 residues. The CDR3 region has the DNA TGCAGCGAGGGGGAGGGGTACGAGCAGTTCTTC. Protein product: CSEGEGYEQFF.

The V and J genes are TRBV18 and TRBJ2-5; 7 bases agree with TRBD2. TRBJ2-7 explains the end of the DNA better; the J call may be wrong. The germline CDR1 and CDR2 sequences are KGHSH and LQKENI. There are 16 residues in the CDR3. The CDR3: CASSPTSGISSYEQYF. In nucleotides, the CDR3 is TGTGCCAGCTCACCTACAAGCGGGATAAGCTCCTACGAGCAGTACTTC.